A selection of T cell receptor beta chains follows, all from one sample in a study of technical replicates of blood from a few donors. Some clones are missing from TCRdb's copy, which holds only in-frame ones; the method was immunoSEQ multiplex PCR. The sample holds 95,000 to 100,000 clones, approximately 96% seen once. The material sequenced was T cells isolated from PBMCs. The origin of the receptors is a human donor in good health. CDR3s include the opening cysteine and the closing phenylalanine or tryptophan. D genes are given only for firm matches. Some rows mark clone size as missing; the rest say once, few, many or name a class of expanded clone.

clone_size	j_call	d_call	v_call	cdr3_nt	cdr3_aa
NA	TRBJ2-3	NA	TRBV7-2	TGTGCCAGCAGCCCCCCCTTGGGGGCTCGGGGAGATACGCAGTATTTT	CASSPPLGARGDTQYF
NA	TRBJ2-7	TRBD2	TRBV6-1	TGTGCCAGCAGTGGGACTAGCGGCGCCTCCTCCTACGAGCAGTACTTC	CASSGTSGASSYEQYF
NA	TRBJ2-1	NA	TRBV2	TGTGCCAGCAGTGGGTTTACTAGTTTTGAGCAGTTCTTC	CASSGFTSFEQFF
few	TRBJ1-1	NA	TRBV19	TGTGCCAGTAGTATAGACAGGGCCACTGAAGCTTTCTTT	CASSIDRATEAFF
NA	TRBJ1-4	TRBD1	TRBV5-6	TGTGCCAGCAGCATGGGACAGGCCAACCTCGGGGAAAAACTGTTTTTT	CASSMGQANLGEKLFF
NA	TRBJ1-2	NA	TRBV28	TGTGCCAGCAGTTTAGGCGGGAGTATGGGGCATGGCTACACCTTC	CASSLGGSMGHGYTF
NA	TRBJ2-5	TRBD2	TRBV27	TGTGCCAGCAGTTTATCCTTTTGGGGGACTAGCGTAAAAGAGACCCAGTACTTC	CASSLSFWGTSVKETQYF
NA	TRBJ2-3	NA	TRBV2	TGTGCCAGCAGTGATAGGTTAGCTACAGATACGCAGTATTTT	CASSDRLATDTQYF
once	TRBJ1-5	NA	TRBV2	TGTGCCAGCAGTACTAATCAGCCCCAGCATTTT	CASSTNQPQHF
NA	TRBJ2-3	NA	TRBV12-5	TGTGCTAGTGGTTTGGTCCTATCCGGGAGTACAGATACGCAGTATTTT	CASGLVLSGSTDTQYF
NA	TRBJ2-2	NA	TRBV5-6	TGTGCCAGCATAGGGTGGGGGACTTCTAACACCGGGGAGCTGTTTTTT	CASIGWGTSNTGELFF
NA	TRBJ2-2	TRBD1	TRBV4-1	TGCGCCAGCAGCCTATACGACAGGGTAGAAGCCGGGGAGCTGTTTTTT	CASSLYDRVEAGELFF
NA	TRBJ2-7	TRBD2	TRBV7-9	TGTGCCAGCAGCCTTGGACTAGCGGGAACCTACGAGCAGTACTTC	CASSLGLAGTYEQYF
NA	TRBJ1-1	NA	TRBV6-5	TGTGCCAGCAGTAGACGTTCGGGTAAGACTTTCTTT	CASSRRSGKTFF
once	TRBJ1-1	NA	TRBV4-1	TGCGCCAGCAGCCAAGAGTGGCGGGTTCGTTACGCTTTCTTT	CASSQEWRVRYAFF
NA	TRBJ1-6	NA	TRBV7-5	TGTGTCAGAAGCTTGGACAGATTGCTCAATTGGGGATCACCCCTCCACTTT	CVRSLDRLLNWGSPLHF
NA	TRBJ2-4	NA	TRBV6-1	TGTGCCAGCAGTGGTTTAGGTCGCGGAGCCAAAAACATTCAGTACTTC	CASSGLGRGAKNIQYF
NA	TRBJ1-2	NA	TRBV2	TGTGCCAGCAGGGGCAGGTATGGCTACACCTTC	CASRGRYGYTF
NA	TRBJ2-1	TRBD2	TRBV5-1	TGCGCCAGCAGCTTGGGGGGGGGAATCGCGCAGAATGAGCAGTTCTTC	CASSLGGGIAQNEQFF
NA	TRBJ2-7	NA	TRBV20-1	TGCAGTGCTAGAGCTCCACTCGAGCAGTACTTC	CSARAPLEQYF
NA	TRBJ1-1	NA	TRBV7-9	TGTGCCAGCAGCTTAGAGCAGAACACTGAAGCTTTCTTT	CASSLEQNTEAFF
NA	TRBJ2-3	NA	TRBV6-1	TGTGCCAGCAGGAGGACTTTAAGCACAGATACGCAGTATTTT	CASRRTLSTDTQYF
NA	TRBJ1-6	NA	TRBV30	TGTGCCTGGAATCACGGGGGGAGGTATAATTCACCCCTCCACTTT	CAWNHGGRYNSPLHF
NA	TRBJ2-5	NA	TRBV5-4	TGTGCCAGCAGCTTTTTGGAGAAAGTCGAGACCCAGTACTTC	CASSFLEKVETQYF
NA	TRBJ1-2	TRBD1	TRBV28	TGTGCCAGCAGTTTCGAGGACAGGGTGGTCTATGGCTACACCTTC	CASSFEDRVVYGYTF
NA	TRBJ2-3	TRBD2	TRBV28	TGTGCCAGCAGTTTATCCCCGCGGGACTATTACACAGATACGCAGTATTTT	CASSLSPRDYYTDTQYF
NA	TRBJ2-3	NA	TRBV5-6	TGTGCCAGCAGCTCTCGCACAGATACGCAGTATTTT	CASSSRTDTQYF
once	TRBJ1-1	TRBD1	TRBV18	TGTGCCAGCTCACCACAGGAGGGGGCTCGAACTGAAGCTTTCTTT	CASSPQEGARTEAFF
NA	TRBJ2-7	TRBD1	TRBV2	TGTGCCAGCAGTTACCATCCGGGACAGGGGAACTTC	CASSYHPGQGNF
NA	TRBJ2-1	NA	TRBV5-6	TGTGCCAGCAGTCTTGGGGGGTTCAATGAGCAGTTCTTC	CASSLGGFNEQFF
NA	TRBJ2-7	NA	TRBV5-1	TGCGCCAGCAGCTTGGCCGACTGGAGCTCCTACGAGCAGTACTTC	CASSLADWSSYEQYF
NA	TRBJ2-5	NA	TRBV28	TGTGCCAGCACCGGGACTTACTTAGCCCAGTACTTC	CASTGTYLAQYF
once	TRBJ2-5	NA	TRBV15	TGTGCCACCAGCATTGGGGCTCAAGAGACCCAGTACTTC	CATSIGAQETQYF
NA	TRBJ2-3	TRBD2	TRBV9	TGTGCCAGCAGTACATCGACTAGCGGGGGTCCCAACACAGATACGCAGTATTTT	CASSTSTSGGPNTDTQYF
NA	TRBJ2-3	TRBD2	TRBV5-5	TGTGCCAGCAGCTTGGTGGGGACTAGCGGGCCCCTAGATACGCAGTATTTT	CASSLVGTSGPLDTQYF
NA	TRBJ2-4	NA	TRBV9	TGTGCCAGCAGCGCCCACCCGGGACTCCGCAATCAAAACATTCAGTACTTC	CASSAHPGLRNQNIQYF
NA	TRBJ2-1	TRBD1	TRBV4-2	TGTGCCAGCAGCCAGATAGGATTGGGACAGGGCTACAATGAGCAGTTCTTC	CASSQIGLGQGYNEQFF
NA	TRBJ1-1	NA	TRBV12-5	TGTGCTAGTGGTCTTAACACTGAAGCTTTCTTT	CASGLNTEAFF
NA	TRBJ2-1	NA	TRBV28	TGTGCCAGCAGTCCCGGGGGGACACTCTCCTACAATGAGCAGTTCTTC	CASSPGGTLSYNEQFF
NA	TRBJ2-5	NA	TRBV19	TGTGCCAGTAGTCCCGGACAGCTACCGCCCATTTCCGAGACCCAGTACTTC	CASSPGQLPPISETQYF
NA	TRBJ1-5	NA	TRBV6-4	TGTGCCAGCAGTCCAGGCCCCAATATCCAGCCCCAGCATTTT	CASSPGPNIQPQHF
NA	TRBJ2-5	TRBD2	TRBV27	TGTGCCAGCAGTGGCCGCTCTAGCGGAAGTGCGTCGGACCAGTACTTC	CASSGRSSGSASDQYF
NA	TRBJ2-1	TRBD2	TRBV25-1	TGTGCCAGCAGTGACTCCCGGAAGCTAGCGGGGGGTGGAGAGCAGTTCTTC	CASSDSRKLAGGGEQFF
NA	TRBJ2-2	TRBD2	TRBV29-1	TGCAGCGTTACAGGCGTGGCGGGAGTCTATACCGGGGAGCTGTTTTTT	CSVTGVAGVYTGELFF
NA	TRBJ2-7	TRBD1	TRBV4-1	TGCGCCAGCAGCCAATGGACAGGGGGCTACTACGAGCAGTACTTC	CASSQWTGGYYEQYF
NA	TRBJ2-3	TRBD1	TRBV7-9	TGTGCCAGCAGCCAGACGGACAGGGCCCACACAGATACGCAGTATTTT	CASSQTDRAHTDTQYF
NA	TRBJ2-1	NA	TRBV4-1	TGCGCCAGCAGCCAAGACCAGGGTGCGCTGACCCTTTTCAATGAGCAGTTCTTC	CASSQDQGALTLFNEQFF
NA	TRBJ2-1	TRBD2	TRBV19	TGTGCCAGTAGTCCCCGGGACTATTACAATGAGCAGTTCTTC	CASSPRDYYNEQFF
NA	TRBJ2-7	TRBD1	TRBV10-3	TGTGCCATCAGTGTGTACCGGGACAGGGTTTACTTC	CAISVYRDRVYF
NA	TRBJ1-2	TRBD1	TRBV6-1	TGTGCCAGCGGGACAGGGGTCGGCTACACCTTC	CASGTGVGYTF
NA	TRBJ1-6	NA	TRBV30	TGTGCCTGGAGTGTGAGGGGGACCTCCTATAATTCACCCCTCCACTTT	CAWSVRGTSYNSPLHF
NA	TRBJ1-1	NA	TRBV28	TGTGCCAGCAGTTTCAGGGATCTGAACACTGAAGCTTTCTTT	CASSFRDLNTEAFF